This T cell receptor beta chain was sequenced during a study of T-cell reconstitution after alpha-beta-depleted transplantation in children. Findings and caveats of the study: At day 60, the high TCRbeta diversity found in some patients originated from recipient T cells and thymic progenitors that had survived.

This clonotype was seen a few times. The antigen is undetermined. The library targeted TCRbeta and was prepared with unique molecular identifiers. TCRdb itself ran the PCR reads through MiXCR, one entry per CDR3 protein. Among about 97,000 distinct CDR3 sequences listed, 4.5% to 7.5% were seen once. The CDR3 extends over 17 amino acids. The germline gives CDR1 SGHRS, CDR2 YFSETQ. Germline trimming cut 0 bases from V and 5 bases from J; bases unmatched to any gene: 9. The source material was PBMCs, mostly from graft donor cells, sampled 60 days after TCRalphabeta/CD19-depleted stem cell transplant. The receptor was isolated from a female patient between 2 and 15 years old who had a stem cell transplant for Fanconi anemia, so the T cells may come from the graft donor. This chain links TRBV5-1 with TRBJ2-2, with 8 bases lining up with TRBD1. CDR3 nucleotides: TGCGCCAGCAGCTTGGCCTACCCAGGGGGCGCAACCGGGGAGCTGTTTTTT. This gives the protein CASSLAYPGGATGELFF.